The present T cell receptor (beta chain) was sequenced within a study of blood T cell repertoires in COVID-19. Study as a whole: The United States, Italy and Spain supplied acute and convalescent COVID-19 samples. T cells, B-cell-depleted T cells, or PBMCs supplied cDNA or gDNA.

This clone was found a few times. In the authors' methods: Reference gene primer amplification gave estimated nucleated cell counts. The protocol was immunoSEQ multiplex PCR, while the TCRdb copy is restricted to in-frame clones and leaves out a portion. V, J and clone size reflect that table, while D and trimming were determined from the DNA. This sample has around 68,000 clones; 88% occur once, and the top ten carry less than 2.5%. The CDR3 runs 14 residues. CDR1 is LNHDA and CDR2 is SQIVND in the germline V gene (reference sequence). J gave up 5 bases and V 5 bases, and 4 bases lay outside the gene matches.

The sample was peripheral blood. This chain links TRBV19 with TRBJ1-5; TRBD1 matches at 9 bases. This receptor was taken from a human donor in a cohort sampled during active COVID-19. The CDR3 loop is CASSVRTGDQPQHF. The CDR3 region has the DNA TGTGCCAGTAGTGTCAGGACAGGGGATCAGCCCCAGCATTTT.